The 32 T cell receptor beta chains given below trace back to one sample, sequenced in a study of T cell responses to AZD1222 COVID-19 vaccine (dated by TCRdb to the early 2020s). Sample time point, as interpreted from the label and publication: about 28 days (+/-7) after the second vaccine dose. Libraries came from the immunoSEQ multiplex PCR assay. The table was pulled from immuneACCESS by TCRdb, which kept in-frame rearrangements only. Such tables lose some clones; where checked, under half of the loss comes from unresolved V genes, and the rest has no known cause. This sample has 110,000 or so clones in its table, and approximately 90% of those were observed once. The ten largest account for about 6.8% of the sample. The source material was peripheral blood, sampled 28 days after the second AZD1222 dose. The receptors derive from an adult who received the AZD1222 COVID-19 vaccine.

The chain combines TRBV18 with TRBJ2-1, with 8 bases matching TRBD2. Trimming removed 2 bases from V and 8 bases from J; junction bases left unmatched: 5. Germline V gene sequence: CDR1 KGHSH, CDR2 LQKENI. The CDR3 length is 14 residues. The CDR3 loop is CASSPSGGADEQFF. For the CDR3, the DNA is TGTGCCAGCTCACCATCCGGGGGGGCGGATGAGCAGTTCTTC.

The genes are TRBV6-5 and TRBJ1-1; possible D gene TRBD1, 5 bases. The length of the CDR3 is 14 residues. V was pared by 7 bases and J by 7 bases, with 19 bases between. The germline CDR1 and CDR2 sequences are MNHEY and SVGAGI. The CDR3, as DNA: TGTGCCAGCACCTCAGGGACGGGGGGACGTGAAGCTTTCTTT. Amino acids: CASTSGTGGREAFF.

This chain connects TRBV12-3 or TRBV12-4 to TRBJ1-6; D is uncertain. The germline V and J ends were trimmed by 5 bases and 7 bases, with 9 bases remaining between them. The CDR3 covers 13 residues. The CDR3 region has the DNA TGTGCCAGCAGTCCGCGGGTAAATTCACCCCTCCACTTT. It codes for CASSPRVNSPLHF.

This clone showed up just once. The chain combines TRBV4-1 with TRBJ2-1; D could derive from TRBD1 or TRBD2 (6 bases each). The CDR3 is 18 amino acids. V was clipped by 0 bases and J by 4 bases, with 19 bases between them. Germline values: CDR1 MGHRA, CDR2 YSYEKL. CDR3 bases: TGCGCCAGCAGCCAAGACGGGTCGAGGGGGGCTCTATACAATGAGCAGTTCTTC. Residues: CASSQDGSRGALYNEQFF.

This clone was detected a few times. This chain uses TRBV12-5 with TRBJ1-1; TRBD1 agrees at 10 bases. J lost 5 bases, V lost 6 bases, and 6 bases had no gene match. Germline V gives CDR1 LGHNT, CDR2 FRNRAP. The CDR3 loop spans 14 amino acids. The DNA for the CDR3 is TGTGCTAGTGGACCCGGGACAGGGGTAACTGAAGCTTTCTTT. Its protein is CASGPGTGVTEAFF.

This chain links TRBV9 with TRBJ2-3; 7 bases match TRBD2. The CDR3 runs to 16 residues. Germline values: CDR1 SGDLS, CDR2 YYNGEE. V was pared by 0 bases and J by 2 bases, with 6 bases of the junction left unmatched. The CDR3 sequence is CASSVAAGVATDTQYF. The CDR3 DNA follows: TGTGCCAGCAGCGTAGCGGCGGGGGTCGCCACAGATACGCAGTATTTT.

The chain carries TRBV11-3 and TRBJ2-1; D is ambiguous. This CDR3 comprises 13 residues. Germline CDR1 SGHNT, CDR2 YENEEA. V lost 2 bases and J 1 base, leaving 3 bases between the germline ends. CDR3 in DNA: TGTGCCAGCAGCTTAACGTCCTACAATGAGCAGTTCTTC. Translated, it gives CASSLTSYNEQFF.

The CDR3 reads CASSPTGGEQFF. As DNA, the CDR3 is TGTGCCAGCAGCCCGACAGGGGGTGAGCAGTTCTTC. The gene calls are TRBV5-6 and TRBJ2-1; 9 bases fit TRBD1. CDR1 and CDR2 from the germline V gene are SGHDT and YYEEEE. The CDR3 is 12 residues long. V shed 4 bases, J shed 9 bases, and the junction held 2 bases outside the gene matches.

The V and J genes are TRBV9 and TRBJ1-2; 8 nucleotides line up with TRBD1. The germline V gene has CDR1 SGDLS and CDR2 YYNGEE. With V trimmed by 3 bases and J by 8 bases, 12 bases remained unmatched. The CDR3 covers 15 residues. The chain's CDR3 is CASSGTDRVTEGYTF. The CDR3 nucleotides are TGTGCCAGCAGCGGGACGGACAGGGTAACTGAGGGCTACACCTTC.

The J gene is TRBJ2-5, the V gene TRBV29-1; possible D gene TRBD1, 6 bases. Germline assignment: CDR1 SQVTM and CDR2 ANQGSEA. V was pared by 3 bases and J by 6 bases, with 11 bases between. CDR3 length: 12 residues. The CDR3 sequence is CSVDTGWKTQYF. The CDR3 DNA is TGCAGCGTTGACACAGGGTGGAAGACCCAGTACTTC.

V usage is TRBV7-2 and J usage is TRBJ1-2; 11 positions agree with TRBD1. V was pared by 5 bases and J by 5 bases, with 7 bases of the junction left unmatched. Germline V gives CDR1 SGHTA, CDR2 FQGNSA. This CDR3 contains 15 residues. This CDR3 is CASSVGQGVDYGYTF. The DNA of the CDR3 is TGTGCCAGCAGCGTGGGACAGGGGGTTGATTATGGCTACACCTTC.

The chain couples TRBV6-4 to TRBJ1-1; 9 bases map to TRBD1. The V and J ends lost 6 bases and 5 bases, in that order; junction bases with no gene match: 16. In germline, CDR1 is MRHNA, CDR2 SNTAGT. The CDR3 totals 17 residues. The CDR3 DNA is TGTGCCAGCAGGCAGACAGGGGGGCAAGGCCCCAGGACTGAAGCTTTCTTT. It is translated as CASRQTGGQGPRTEAFF.

The chain carries TRBV5-1 and TRBJ2-1; 7 nucleotides match TRBD1. V was clipped by 0 bases and J by 13 bases; unmatched bases: 7. The CDR3 is 13 residues long. Germline CDR1 is SGHRS and CDR2 is YFSETQ. CDR3 in DNA: TGCGCCAGCAGCTTGGCTATGACAGGGAGTCAGTTCTTC. Protein: CASSLAMTGSQFF.

V and J are TRBV7-2 and TRBJ1-3; D is undetermined. CDR3 size: 15 residues. The germline V gene encodes CDR1 SGHTA and CDR2 FQGNSA. V lost 5 bases, J lost 4 bases, and 15 bases lay in between. The CDR3 sequence: CASSPLMGWGNTIYF. The CDR3 bases are TGTGCCAGCAGCCCCCTTATGGGGTGGGGAAACACCATATATTTT.

The rearrangement joins TRBV18 to TRBJ1-4; 7 bases are shared with TRBD1. CDR1 KGHSH and CDR2 LQKENI come from the germline V gene. The CDR3 is 15 amino acids. The ends lost 3 bases at V and 5 bases at J; junction bases unmatched: 6. Written as DNA, the CDR3 is TGTGCCAGCTCACCGGGGGACAGAAGGAATGAAAAACTGTTTTTT. Protein sequence: CASSPGDRRNEKLFF.

The V call is TRBV3-1 (or the pseudogene TRBV3-2), the J call TRBJ2-3; perhaps TRBD1 as D (6 bases). The V gene lost 2 bases and the J gene lost 1 base, with 10 bases spanning the gap. The germline V gene encodes CDR1 LGHDT and CDR2 YNNKEL (reference sequence). CDR3 length: 15 amino acids. DNA of the CDR3: TGTGCCAGCAGCCAAAACTACAGGGGCACAGATACGCAGTATTTT. It translates to CASSQNYRGTDTQYF.

The chain joins TRBV27 to TRBJ1-2, with a tentative D call TRBD1 (5 bases). Looked up from germline, CDR1 is MNHEY and CDR2 is SMNVEV (reference sequence). The CDR3 is 15 amino acids. Trimming took 3 bases from V and 3 from J, leaving 14 bases between them. The CDR3 nucleotides are TGTGCCAGCAGTTTCCGGGGGAGGGTCGACTATGGCTACACCTTC. Amino acid sequence: CASSFRGRVDYGYTF.

The V call is TRBV5-5, the J call TRBJ1-1; D perhaps matches TRBD1 (5 bases). Germline loops: CDR1 SGHKS, CDR2 YYEKEE (reference sequence). Trimming removed 1 base at V and 0 bases at J, with 10 bases between. The CDR3 consists of 15 residues. The CDR3: CASSLFDSMNTEAFF. CDR3 DNA sequence: TGTGCCAGCAGCTTGTTCGACAGCATGAACACTGAAGCTTTCTTT. The whole variable domain, remainder taken from reference TRBV5-5 and TRBJ1-1, is DAGVTQSPTHLIKTRGQQVTLRCSPISGHKSVSWYQQVLGQGPQFIFQYYEKEERGRGNFPDRFSARQFPNYSSELNVNALLLGDSALYLCASSLFDSMNTEAFFGQGTRLTVV.

This rearrangement joins TRBV7-9 to TRBJ2-7, with D possibly being TRBD1 or TRBD2 (5 bases each). The germline gives CDR1 SEHNR, CDR2 FQNEAQ (reference sequence). The CDR3 is 13 residues long. V was clipped by 7 bases and J by 0 bases, with 10 bases between them. The CDR3 sequence is CASNSGSSYEQYF. DNA for the CDR3: TGTGCCAGCAACTCAGGGAGCTCCTACGAGCAGTACTTC. The whole variable domain, filled in from reference TRBV7-9 and TRBJ2-7, reads DTGVSQNPRHKITKRGQNVTFRCDPISEHNRLYWYRQTLGQGPEFLTYFQNEAQLEKSRLLSDRFSAERPKGSFSTLEIQRTEQGDSAMYLCASNSGSSYEQYFGPGTRLTVT.

The chain has TRBV5-1 and TRBJ2-2, with D perhaps given as TRBD1 or TRBD2 (5 bases each). Trimming shortened V by 6 bases and J by 4 bases, and 13 bases separated the two germline ends. The CDR3 length is 14 residues. The V gene's germline CDR1 is SGHRS and CDR2 YFSETQ. CDR3 sequence (DNA): TGCGCCAGCACAAGTTCAGGGACCACCGGGGAGCTGTTTTTT. This gives the protein CASTSSGTTGELFF.

The chain joins TRBV3-1 (or the pseudogene TRBV3-2) to TRBJ1-1; tentatively, D is TRBD1 (5 bases). This CDR3 spans 12 amino acids. Germline V gene data show CDR1 as LGHDT and CDR2 as YNNKEL (reference sequence). Trimming left V 6 bases short and J 10 bases short, with 15 bases between. The CDR3 spells CASSGGGGRAFF. For the CDR3, the DNA is TGTGCCAGCAGTGGAGGTGGGGGTCGAGCTTTCTTT.

The genes are TRBV7-3 and TRBJ2-4, with TRBD1 matching 10 bases. The CDR3 consists of 14 residues. Germline trimming cut 5 bases from V and 8 bases from J; bases unmatched to any gene: 6. From germline, CDR1 is SGHTA and CDR2 FQGTGA. The CDR3 sequence is CASSPLGQGDIQYF. In nucleotides, the CDR3 is TGTGCCAGCAGCCCTCTAGGACAGGGGGACATTCAGTACTTC.

The V gene is TRBV10-3, the J gene TRBJ1-2; 7 bases fit TRBD1. CDR3 length: 12 amino acids. V was pared by 8 bases and J by 4 bases, with 4 bases of the junction left unmatched. CDR1 and CDR2 from the germline V gene are ENHRY and SYGVKD. CDR3 sequence (DNA): TGTGCCATCGCAAGACAGGGCTATGGCTACACCTTC. It specifies CAIARQGYGYTF.

The chain carries TRBV7-2 and TRBJ2-5; 10 bases are a match to TRBD2. The CDR3 contains 16 residues. V lost 5 bases to trimming and J lost 4 bases; unmatched junction nucleotides: 10. CDR1 and CDR2 (germline): SGHTA, FQGNSA. The CDR3 region has the DNA TGTGCCAGCAGCCTTCGAGCGGGGGGGCTGATAGAGACCCAGTACTTC. This translates into CASSLRAGGLIETQYF.

V is TRBV5-6 and J is TRBJ2-5; no firm D call. Germline V CDR1 and CDR2: SGHDT, YYEEEE. The CDR3 consists of 13 residues. The V end was cut by 4 bases, the J end by 2 bases, with 9 bases between. CDR3 DNA sequence: TGTGCCAGCAGCATCGGACGGCAAGAGACCCAGTACTTC. Translation: CASSIGRQETQYF.

The chain joins TRBV12-5 to TRBJ1-5; D not resolved. V shed 2 bases and J shed 2 bases, with 19 bases lying between them. This CDR3 region has 18 residues. Germline CDR1 reads LGHNT; CDR2 reads FRNRAP. In nucleotides, the CDR3 is TGTGCTAGTGGTTTGTCTCCGTCTTCCCTTCGAGGCAATCAGCCCCAGCATTTT. Amino acid sequence: CASGLSPSSLRGNQPQHF. Variable domain in full (rest from reference TRBV12-5 and TRBJ1-5): DARVTQTPRHKVTEMGQEVTMRCQPILGHNTVFWYRQTMMQGLELLAYFRNRAPLDDSGMPKDRFSAEMPDATLATLKIQPSEPRDSAVYFCASGLSPSSLRGNQPQHFGDGTRLSIL.

This rearrangement joins TRBV12-3 or TRBV12-4 to TRBJ1-6, with D uncertain. The germline V and J ends were trimmed by 3 bases and 5 bases, with 5 bases remaining between them. This CDR3 spans 13 amino acids. CDR3 residues: CASSLTDNSPLHF. The DNA for the CDR3 is TGTGCCAGCAGTTTGACGGATAATTCACCCCTCCACTTT.

A single count supports this clone. The chain carries TRBV5-1 and TRBJ2-7; TRBD1 agrees at 9 bases. CDR1 and CDR2 from the germline V gene are SGHRS and YFSETQ. The V segment lost 0 bases and the J segment 6 bases; nucleotides outside the gene matches: 4. The CDR3 loop spans 14 amino acids. The CDR3 region is CASSLGGQGSEQYF. The DNA for the CDR3 is TGCGCCAGCAGCTTGGGGGGACAGGGATCCGAGCAGTACTTC.

V gene TRBV4-1 combines with J gene TRBJ2-2, with a possible D match to TRBD2 (6 bases). This CDR3 has 15 amino acids. V lost 3 bases, J lost 7 bases, and 15 bases lay in between. CDR1 is MGHRA, CDR2 YSYEKL, per germline. The CDR3 here is CASSHPGALNGELFF. CDR3 sequence (DNA): TGCGCCAGCAGCCACCCGGGAGCACTAAACGGGGAGCTGTTTTTT.

The chain recombines TRBV29-1 with TRBJ2-2; no firm D call. V lost 3 bases and J lost 4, with 6 bases in between. Germline V gene sequence: CDR1 SQVTM, CDR2 ANQGSEA. This CDR3 is built from 12 residues. The CDR3 DNA reads as TGCAGCGTTGATAGTAGCACCGGGGAGCTGTTTTTT. Translation: CSVDSSTGELFF.

The chain couples TRBV4-1 to TRBJ1-3; D perhaps matches TRBD1 (5 bases). Trimming pared 2 bases from V and 4 bases from J, leaving 15 bases between. CDR1 is MGHRA and CDR2 is YSYEKL in the germline V gene. This CDR3 has 16 amino acids. The CDR3 DNA reads as TGCGCCAGCAGCCAAATAGGGAAGGGGTCGGGAAACACCATATATTTT. Protein product: CASSQIGKGSGNTIYF.

This sequence joins TRBV12-3 or TRBV12-4 and TRBJ1-1; D not resolved. Trimming took 9 bases from V and 7 from J, leaving 18 bases between them. The CDR3 extends over 13 amino acids. CDR3 in DNA: TGTGCCAGTGCACGTTACGGCAGAGGTGAAGCTTTCTTT. The encoded protein is CASARYGRGEAFF.